This T cell receptor (beta chain) was sequenced during a study of cytomegalovirus exposure and HLA in healthy donors. Both 60 Vbeta primers and 13 Jbeta primers went into the PCR. TCRdb keeps only in-frame clones here, not all; method: immunoSEQ multiplex PCR. The sample has some 97,000 clones, 79% seen once; the top ten hold about 4%. The CDR3 is 12 residues long. Germline V gene sequence: CDR1 GTSNPN, CDR2 SVGIG (reference sequence). Trimming removed 5 bases from V and 4 bases from J, with 9 bases in between. The sequence derives from a female donor in good health and CMV-seropositive. This rearrangement joins TRBV30 to TRBJ1-3; D remains unclear. The specimen sequenced was PBMCs. The CDR3 loop reads CAWEPTGNTIYF. CDR3 DNA sequence: TGTGCCTGGGAACCAACAGGAAACACCATATATTTT.